A single sample is the source of the 21 T cell receptor beta chains below, sequenced in a study of T cell clonotyping in hematopoietic cell transplantation. Clones were read by immunoSEQ multiplex PCR, and TCRdb kept only the in-frame ones, dropping some. Of several thousand clones listed, 90% are singletons. Specimen: peripheral blood mononuclear cells. The receptors derive from a middle-aged man in good health. Some clones in this sample may be carry-over from other donors' samples.

The table lists this clone with a count of one. V and J are TRBV21-1 and TRBJ2-4; whether TRBD1, the table's D call, matches the DNA was not checked. TRBV21-1 is a pseudogene segment. The CDR3 runs 14 residues. The CDR3 sequence: CASTSTGKKNIQYF. The CDR3 region has the DNA TGTGCCAGCACCTCGACAGGGAAAAAAAACATTCAGTACTTC.

The CDR3 DNA sequence: TGCAGCGTTGCCGGGACAGGACAATCACCCCTCCACTTT. Its translation is CSVAGTGQSPLHF. The gene calls are TRBV29-1 and TRBJ1-6; 8 bases align to TRBD1. The CDR3 runs 13 residues. From germline, CDR1 is SQVTM and CDR2 ANQGSEA. Trimming cost V 4 bases and J 10 bases; bases outside gene matches: 6.

V gene TRBV15 combines with J gene TRBJ2-7; no firm D call. V dropped 2 bases and J dropped 6 bases, with 11 bases sitting between them. Germline V lookup: CDR1 LNHNV, CDR2 YYDKDF (reference sequence). CDR3 length equals 13 residues. The CDR3 region is CATSRLFWSEQYF. DNA for the CDR3: TGTGCCACCAGCAGACTATTCTGGTCCGAGCAGTACTTC.

The rearrangement uses TRBV7-9 and TRBJ1-2; D not certain. This CDR3 is built from 14 residues. V gave up 1 base and J gave up 2 bases, with 8 bases separating them. Looked up from germline, CDR1 is SEHNR and CDR2 is FQNEAQ (reference sequence). As DNA, the CDR3 is TGTGCCAGCAGCTTAGGTGGGCAAAACTATGGCTACACCTTC. Its translation: CASSLGGQNYGYTF. Supplemented by reference TRBV7-9 and TRBJ1-2, the full variable domain reads DTGVSQNPRHKITKRGQNVTFRCDPISEHNRLYWYRQTLGQGPEFLTYFQNEAQLEKSRLLSDRFSAERPKGSFSTLEIQRTEQGDSAMYLCASSLGGQNYGYTFGSGTRLTVV.

The count of this clone is one. V and J are TRBV15 and TRBJ2-6; 8 nucleotides align to TRBD1. This CDR3 is built from 16 residues. From germline, CDR1 is LNHNV and CDR2 YYDKDF (reference sequence). With V trimmed by 3 bases and J by 4 bases, 5 bases remained unmatched. The CDR3 reads CATSRGQDGGANVLTF. CDR3 sequence (DNA): TGTGCCACCAGCAGGGGACAGGACGGAGGGGCCAACGTCCTGACTTTC.

The rearrangement joins TRBV11-2 to TRBJ1-6; 9 bases align to TRBD1. V trimming: 3 bases; J trimming: 9 bases; junction bases outside the gene matches: 12. CDR1 and CDR2 (germline): SGHAT, FQNNGV. The CDR3 covers 17 residues. CDR3 in DNA: TGTGCCAGCAGCTTCAACTTACAGGGGGCGGGAGGTTCACCCCTCCACTTT. It translates to CASSFNLQGAGGSPLHF.

The chain uses TRBV28 and TRBJ2-5; D ambiguous. Trimming left V 5 bases short and J 4 bases short, with 11 bases between. The CDR3 has 13 amino acids. Looked up from germline, CDR1 is MDHEN and CDR2 is SYDVKM. CDR3 sequence (DNA): TGTGCCAGCAGTCCACCAGCGACAGAGACCCAGTACTTC. Translated: CASSPPATETQYF. Based on the CDR3 plus reference TRBV28 and TRBJ2-5, the full variable domain is DVKVTQSSRYLVKRTGEKVFLECVQDMDHENMFWYRQDPGLGLRLIYFSYDVKMKEKGDIPEGYSVSREKKERFSLILESASTNQTSMYLCASSPPATETQYFGPGTRLLVL.

The CDR3: CASSMDVRNEQFF. CDR3 coding DNA: TGTGCCAGTAGTATGGACGTCCGGAATGAGCAGTTCTTC. This chain connects TRBV19 to TRBJ2-1; D remains ambiguous. The V and J ends lost 3 bases and 7 bases respectively, with 10 bases between them. The CDR3 extends over 13 amino acids. Germline V lookup: CDR1 LNHDA, CDR2 SQIVND (reference sequence).

The J gene is TRBJ2-7, the V gene TRBV18, with D perhaps TRBD2 (5 bases). Per the germline V gene, CDR1 is KGHSH and CDR2 is LQKENI. V was cut by 3 bases and J by 3 bases, with 12 bases left in between. The CDR3 runs 14 residues. The CDR3 DNA reads TGTGCCAGCTCACCTAAGGACGACTACTACGAGCAGTACTTC. This translates into CASSPKDDYYEQYF.

The chain links TRBV7-2 to TRBJ2-3, with D possibly TRBD1 on 5 matching bases. This CDR3 comprises 15 residues. Germline V gene lookup returns CDR1 SGHTA and CDR2 FQGNSA. Trimming removed 5 bases at V and 4 bases at J, with 16 bases between. As DNA, the CDR3 is TGTGCCAGCAGCCTAGGCAGGGTTACAGCAGATACGCAGTATTTT. Translation: CASSLGRVTADTQYF.

This clone was detected only once. The chain is built from TRBV9 and TRBJ2-1; no clear D. The CDR3 consists of 17 residues. Germline assignment: CDR1 SGDLS and CDR2 YYNGEE. With 0 bases removed from V and 0 bases from J, the gap between germline ends came to 13 bases. As DNA, the CDR3 is TGTGCCAGCAGCGTAGTGTACTTTTCGAGCTCCTACAATGAGCAGTTCTTC. This encodes CASSVVYFSSSYNEQFF.

This chain joins TRBV16 and TRBJ2-2, with D possibly being TRBD2 (5 bases). V lost 1 base to trimming and J lost 0 bases, with 9 bases between them. Germline-derived CDR1 and CDR2 are KGHSY and FQNENV. The CDR3 extends over 16 amino acids. The CDR3 is CASSQLWRANTGELFF. The CDR3 DNA follows: TGTGCCAGCAGCCAATTGTGGCGGGCGAACACCGGGGAGCTGTTTTTT.

In its sample, this clone was seen once. This chain connects TRBV19 to TRBJ1-4, with D possibly matching TRBD1 (5 bases). Germline values: CDR1 LNHDA, CDR2 SQIVND (reference sequence). Trimming left V 4 bases short and J 4 bases short, with 13 bases between. The length of the CDR3 is 15 residues. In nucleotides, the CDR3 is TGTGCCAGTAGTACGGCTCAGGGCTTTAATGAAAAACTGTTTTTT. Amino acid sequence: CASSTAQGFNEKLFF.

This clone appeared a single time. V gene TRBV29-1 combines with J gene TRBJ2-1; possible D gene TRBD2, 6 bases. Trimming left V 1 base short and J 3 bases short, with 10 bases between. The CDR3 extends over 14 amino acids. Germline assignment: CDR1 SQVTM and CDR2 ANQGSEA. In DNA form, the CDR3 reads TGCAGCGTTGAAGGAGGGACTGACTACAATGAGCAGTTCTTC. This translates into CSVEGGTDYNEQFF.

This chain uses TRBV29-1 with TRBJ1-3; TRBD1 might be the D (6 bases). The ends were cut back, 4 bases at V and 2 bases at J, with 6 bases in the middle. The germline gives CDR1 SQVTM, CDR2 ANQGSEA. CDR3 size: 12 residues. The CDR3 sequence is CSVAGAGNTIYF. In DNA form, the CDR3 reads TGCAGCGTTGCAGGGGCTGGAAACACCATATATTTT.

This clone was recorded once. The V call is TRBV11-3, the J call TRBJ1-1, with D tentatively TRBD1 (5 bases). V shed 4 bases and J shed 0 bases, with 15 bases lying between them. The CDR3 has 16 residues. CDR1 and CDR2 from the germline V gene are SGHNT and YENEEA. The CDR3 here is CASSSGGTFMNTEAFF. DNA for the CDR3: TGTGCCAGCAGCTCGGGTGGGACTTTCATGAACACTGAAGCTTTCTTT.

This chain connects TRBV7-2 to TRBJ1-5; TRBD1 is a possible D gene (5 bases). The CDR3 has 15 residues. The germline gives CDR1 SGHTA, CDR2 FQGNSA. Trimming took off 5 bases at V and 4 bases at J, with 15 bases between the two ends. The CDR3, as DNA: TGTGCCAGCAGCCCCGGGACGGGGATAAATCAGCCCCAGCATTTT. Translation gives CASSPGTGINQPQHF.

This clone was recorded a few times. The V and J genes are TRBV4-3 and TRBJ2-3; a possible D gene is TRBD2 (7 bases). Trimming removed 1 base at V and 3 bases at J, with 17 bases between. The CDR3 is made up of 17 amino acids. The germline V gene encodes CDR1 LGHNA and CDR2 YSLEER. CDR3 residues: CASSQGGGGFSTDTQYF. The CDR3 coding sequence is TGCGCCAGCAGCCAAGGTGGGGGGGGCTTCAGTACAGATACGCAGTATTTT.

The sample holds a few counts of this clone. This chain joins TRBV5-1 and TRBJ1-2; tentatively, D is TRBD1 (6 bases). The CDR3 is made up of 13 amino acids. V was shortened by 4 bases and J by 8 bases, with 15 bases between the two germline ends. The germline CDR1 and CDR2 sequences are SGHRS and YFSETQ. The CDR3 DNA is TGCGCCAGCAGCGGGACACCCGAAGAGGGCTACACCTTC. Amino acids: CASSGTPEEGYTF.

The rearrangement joins TRBV5-4 to TRBJ2-2; 7 nucleotides line up with TRBD1. There are 15 residues in the CDR3. CDR1 is SGHNT and CDR2 is YYREEE in the germline V gene (reference sequence). Trimming cost V 5 bases and J 2 bases; bases outside gene matches: 6. Written as DNA, the CDR3 is TGTGCCAGCAGACCTAGACAGGGAAACACCGGGGAGCTGTTTTTT. Encoded protein: CASRPRQGNTGELFF.

This rearrangement joins TRBV5-1 to TRBJ1-5; TRBD1 is a possible D gene (6 bases). The V gene lost 3 bases and the J gene lost 0 bases, with 10 bases spanning the gap. The CDR3 extends over 15 amino acids. The germline V gene has CDR1 SGHRS and CDR2 YFSETQ. The CDR3 DNA follows: TGCGCCAGCAGCTCCGAGGGGGGTAGCAATCAGCCCCAGCATTTT. Translated, it gives CASSSEGGSNQPQHF.